Described below is a single T cell receptor (beta chain) sequence and its context. Its antigen target is currently unknown. Per-base qualities were not stored, and no clone one base away is much larger. The entire isolated RNA was reverse transcribed using the High Capacity cDNA Reverse Transcription Kit, and thus expressed TCRB transcripts were sequenced. Naive, central memory and regulatory T cell samples underwent deep immunoSEQ sequencing, averaging around 4 million total reads per sample. After sorted cells were lysed in RLT buffer, RNA was extracted with DNase-treated RNeasy Micro or Mini kits, with the choice depending on cell number. Each cell subset was processed separately to prevent cross-contamination, with patient and healthy donor samples processed together. TCRB sequences were amplified from cDNA with the immunoSEQ multiplex PCR, producing 87-bp fragments spanning the CDR3 region. The amplicons were sequenced using the Illumina HiSeq platform. The paper's processing steps were these. PCR bias was corrected computationally using synthetic template baselines, and reads within Hamming distance 2 were collapsed, with unmergeable singletons discarded. Reads were aligned against IMGT to assign V, D and J genes, CDR3 length and insertions or deletions at six rearrangement sites. Within each subset, clonotype counts were normalized to sorted cell number, and only after that were true diversity and Gini coefficients computed with the tcR R package. The overlap coefficient, calculated on TCRB nucleotide sequences, was used to measure repertoire sharing. TCRdb provides this immuneACCESS table in a form limited to in-frame rearrangements. Some clones are lacking; in checked studies, under half of them reflect an unresolved V gene, and why the rest are absent is not known. The V and J calls and clone size are taken from that table; D and trimming were inferred from the DNA. The sample has 130,000 or so clones on record, about 16% of them singletons. Of the sample, approximately 2.3% falls within the top ten clones.

These data belong to a study of beta chain features in type 1 diabetes (dated by TCRdb to between 2017 and 2018). Background on the whole study: Mean age, gender distribution, total cell number and subset yield were not different between patients and healthy donors. A total of 85 million to 110 million sorted cells were examined across all samples, and RNA yield correlated strongly with the number of cells per subset. In the study, recently diagnosed type 1 diabetes patients and matched healthy donors were compared on the TCRB repertoires of their sorted circulating CD4+ T cell subsets. Whereas all 30 or so donors provided naive and central memory subsets, regulatory and stem cell-like memory subsets were isolated from just 8 patients and about 8 healthy donors.

A single peripheral blood draw of approximately 110 mL on average was collected from each donor into heparinised tubes. Using a panel that included CD45RO, CCR7, CD25, CD127, CD95 and CD27, naive, central memory, regulatory and stem cell-like memory CD4+ T cells were sorted on a BD FACSAria II. All sorted populations exceeded 95% purity. PBMCs were isolated right away by Lymphoprep density gradient centrifugation and were stained directly, without culture. So that batch effects would be minimized, each experiment stained and sorted samples in pairs, pairing one healthy donor with one patient. CDR1 SQVTM and CDR2 ANQGSEA were looked up in the germline V gene. The CDR3 starts with the cysteine, ends with the phenylalanine, and has 12 residues. CDR3 DNA only is kept here, 36 bases in frame from base 1. Study-level results and caveats: Sequencing cDNA rather than genomic DNA could over-represent highly expressing activated cells, although activation and CD3 levels did not differ between groups. A moderate but significant shortening of TCRB CDR3 length was observed in type 1 diabetes patients in all four CD4+ subsets. Patients with type 1 diabetes made fewer insertions and deleted more nucleotides at VDJ recombination sites, implying thymic rearrangement abnormalities. Shorter templates might have been favored by PCR, but patient and control samples were amplified and corrected together, so both groups would have been affected equally by any skew. Only small numbers of individuals were included in the HLA sub-analyses, which left unresolved whether HLA type had any influence on TCRB rearrangement. Naive, central memory and regulatory TCRB repertoires appeared to be more similar among patients than among healthy donors.

The receptor's source is a man under 40 with type 1 diabetes. Here the chain combines TRBV29-1 and TRBJ2-5, with the identity of the D gene unclear. Gene TRBJ2-7 matches the end of the DNA better, so the J call may be wrong. The sample was central memory CD4+ T cells from blood. The CDR3 protein sequence reads: CSVGQNPYEQYF. The sequenced DNA is TGCAGCGTTGGGCAGAACCCCTACGAGCAGTACTTC.